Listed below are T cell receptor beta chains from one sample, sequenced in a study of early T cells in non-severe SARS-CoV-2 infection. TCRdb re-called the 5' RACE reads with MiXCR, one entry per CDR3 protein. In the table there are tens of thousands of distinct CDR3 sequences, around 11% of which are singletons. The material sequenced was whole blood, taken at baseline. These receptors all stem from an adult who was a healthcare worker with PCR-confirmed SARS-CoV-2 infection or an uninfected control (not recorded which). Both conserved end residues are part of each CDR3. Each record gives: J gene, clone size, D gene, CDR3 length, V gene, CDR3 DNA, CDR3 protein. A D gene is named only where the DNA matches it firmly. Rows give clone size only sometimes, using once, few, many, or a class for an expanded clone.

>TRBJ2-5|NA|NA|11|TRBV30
TGTGCCGGCAGATTATCCGAGACCCAGTACTTC
CAGRLSETQYF
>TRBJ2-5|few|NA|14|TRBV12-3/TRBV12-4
TGTGCCAGCAGCCCCTGGGGTAATCAAGAGACCCAGTACTTC
CASSPWGNQETQYF
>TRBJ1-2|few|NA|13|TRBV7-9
TGTGCCAGCAGCTTGGGCGGGGGCCATGGCTACACCTTC
CASSLGGGHGYTF
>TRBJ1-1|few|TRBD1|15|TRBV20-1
TGCAGTGCTAGCCCCGGGACAGGGGGGAACACTGAAGCTTTCTTT
CSASPGTGGNTEAFF
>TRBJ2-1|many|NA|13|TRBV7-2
TGTGCCAGCAGCCCCTCCTCCTACAATGAGCAGTTCTTC
CASSPSSYNEQFF
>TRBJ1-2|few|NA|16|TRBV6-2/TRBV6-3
TGTGCCAGCAGTTACCTAAGGGACATCGCTAACTATGGCTACACCTTC
CASSYLRDIANYGYTF
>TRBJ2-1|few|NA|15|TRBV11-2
TGTGCCAGCAGCTCCGGGGGAAGCTCCTACAATGAGCAGTTCTTC
CASSSGGSSYNEQFF
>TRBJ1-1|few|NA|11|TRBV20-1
TGCAGTGCAGGAGTGAACACTGAAGCTTTCTTT
CSAGVNTEAFF
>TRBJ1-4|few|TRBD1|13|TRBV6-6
TGTGCCTCCTATGGACAGGGAAGGGAAAAACTGTTTTTT
CASYGQGREKLFF
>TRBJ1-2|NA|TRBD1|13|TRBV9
TGTGCCAGCAGCGGAGACAGGGACTATGGCTACACCTTC
CASSGDRDYGYTF
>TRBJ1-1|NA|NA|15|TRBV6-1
TGTGCCAGCAGTGAAAGGCCCAACCGGGAGGGCGAAGCTTTCTTT
CASSERPNREGEAFF
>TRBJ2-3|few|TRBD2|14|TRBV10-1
TGCGCCAGAAATCACGGGGGGGCCGCAGATACGCAGTATTTT
CARNHGGAADTQYF
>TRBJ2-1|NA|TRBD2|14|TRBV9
TGTGCCAGCAGCCCCGGACTAGCGGGGAGGGAGCAGTTCTTC
CASSPGLAGREQFF
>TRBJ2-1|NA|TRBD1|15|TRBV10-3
TGTGCCACCGATACTGGACAGGGCTCCTACAATGAGCAGTTCTTC
CATDTGQGSYNEQFF
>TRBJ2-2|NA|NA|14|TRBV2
TGTGCCACCTCCCAGGGCCCGGGCGCCGGGGAGCTGTTTTTT
CATSQGPGAGELFF
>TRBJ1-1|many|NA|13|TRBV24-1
TGTGCCACCACCCTATCACCGAACACTGAAGCTTTCTTT
CATTLSPNTEAFF
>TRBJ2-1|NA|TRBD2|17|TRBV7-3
TGTGCCAGCAGCCCCGGGACTAGCGGGGCCACCTACAATGAGCAGTTCTTC
CASSPGTSGATYNEQFF
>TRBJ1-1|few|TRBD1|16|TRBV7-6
TGTGCCAGCAGCCCACGGACAGGGGAGATGAACACTGAAGCTTTCTTT
CASSPRTGEMNTEAFF
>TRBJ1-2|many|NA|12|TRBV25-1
TGTGCCAGCAGTGCTACAGCGGGCGGCTACACCTTC
CASSATAGGYTF
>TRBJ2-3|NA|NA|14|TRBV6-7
TGTGCCAGCAGTTGGGCGGGGGCGAAGGATACGCAGTATTTT
CASSWAGAKDTQYF
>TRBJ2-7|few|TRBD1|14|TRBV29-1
TGCAGCGGACGATCCGGGACAGGGGGCTCCGAGCAGTACTTC
CSGRSGTGGSEQYF
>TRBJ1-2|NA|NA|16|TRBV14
TGTGCCAGCAGCCAAAGGCGGAGGGTCCGGGGAGATGGCTACACCTTC
CASSQRRRVRGDGYTF
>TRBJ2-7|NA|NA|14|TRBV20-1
TGCAGTGCTAGTTTTTCAGGGGCTAGCTACGAGCAGTACTTC
CSASFSGASYEQYF
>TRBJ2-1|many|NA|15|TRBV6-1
TGTGCCAGCAGTCCGCCCGGGACACCCGACAATGAGCAGTTCTTC
CASSPPGTPDNEQFF
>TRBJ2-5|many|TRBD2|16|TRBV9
TGTGCCAGCAGCCCCCACGGGACTAGTTCCGCGGAGACCCAGTACTTC
CASSPHGTSSAETQYF
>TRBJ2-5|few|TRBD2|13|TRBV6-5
TGTGCCAGCAGTACGGGGGGGCCGGAGACCCAGTACTTC
CASSTGGPETQYF
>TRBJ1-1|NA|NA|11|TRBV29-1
TGCAGCGTTGAAGATTGGGGAACGGCTTTCTTT
CSVEDWGTAFF
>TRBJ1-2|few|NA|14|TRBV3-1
TGTGCCAGCAGCCAAGATCCCAGAAACTATGGCTACACCTTC
CASSQDPRNYGYTF
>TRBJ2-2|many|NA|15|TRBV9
TGTGCCAGCAGCGGACTCCGGGAGAACACCGGGGAGCTGTTTTTT
CASSGLRENTGELFF
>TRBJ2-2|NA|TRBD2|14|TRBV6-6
TGTGCCGCCGCGGGGGTTCGTGGAACCGGGGAGCTGTTTTTT
CAAAGVRGTGELFF
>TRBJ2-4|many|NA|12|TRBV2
TGTGCCAGCTCAATTCAAAAAAACATTCAGTACTTC
CASSIQKNIQYF